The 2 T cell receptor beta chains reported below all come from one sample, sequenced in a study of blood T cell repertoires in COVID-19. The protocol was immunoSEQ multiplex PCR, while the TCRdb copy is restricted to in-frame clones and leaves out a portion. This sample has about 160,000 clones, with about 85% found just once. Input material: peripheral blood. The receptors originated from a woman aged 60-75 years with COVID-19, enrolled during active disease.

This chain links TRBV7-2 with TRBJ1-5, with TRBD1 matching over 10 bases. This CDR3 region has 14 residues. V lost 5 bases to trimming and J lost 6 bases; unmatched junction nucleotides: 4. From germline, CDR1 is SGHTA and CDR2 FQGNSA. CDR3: CASSVRQGAQPQHF. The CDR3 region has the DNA TGTGCCAGCAGCGTACGACAGGGGGCTCAGCCCCAGCATTTT.

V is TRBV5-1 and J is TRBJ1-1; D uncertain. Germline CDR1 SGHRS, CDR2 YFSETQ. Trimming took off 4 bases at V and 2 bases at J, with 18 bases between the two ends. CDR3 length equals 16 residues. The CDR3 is CASSRGALLSNTEAFF. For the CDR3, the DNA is TGCGCCAGCAGCCGGGGTGCCCTCTTATCAAACACTGAAGCTTTCTTT.